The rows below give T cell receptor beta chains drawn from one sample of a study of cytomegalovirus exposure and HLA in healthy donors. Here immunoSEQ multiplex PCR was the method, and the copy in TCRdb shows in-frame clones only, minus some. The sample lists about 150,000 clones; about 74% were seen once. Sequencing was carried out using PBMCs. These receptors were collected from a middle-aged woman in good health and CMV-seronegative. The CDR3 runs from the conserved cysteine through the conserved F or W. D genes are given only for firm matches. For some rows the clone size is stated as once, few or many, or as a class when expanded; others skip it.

CASSFRDRGYGYSF | TGTGCCAGCAGCTTCCGGGACAGGGGGTATGGCTACTCCTTC | TRBJ1-2 | . | TRBD1 | TRBV5-6
CASSVIGTEAFF | TGTGCCAGCAGTGTGATCGGCACTGAAGCTTTCTTT | TRBJ1-1 | few | . | TRBV6-1
CASSPRLAGAEEQYF | TGTGCCAGCAGCCCTCGACTAGCGGGAGCGGAGGAGCAGTACTTC | TRBJ2-7 | . | TRBD2 | TRBV7-6
CASSLAQVQSGNTIYF | TGTGCCAGCAGCTTAGCTCAGGTCCAGTCCGGAAACACCATATATTTT | TRBJ1-3 | . | . | TRBV7-8
CASSFDRLNGQYF | TGTGCCAGCAGCTTCGACAGACTGAACGGGCAGTACTTC | TRBJ2-7 | few | . | TRBV7-2
CASSAGTGVSGANVLTF | TGTGCCAGCAGCGCCGGGACAGGGGTTTCTGGGGCCAACGTCCTGACTTTC | TRBJ2-6 | few | TRBD1 | TRBV13
CASSYSSGGNTGELFF | TGTGCCAGCAGTTACTCGTCAGGGGGCAACACCGGGGAGCTGTTTTTT | TRBJ2-2 | . | TRBD1 | TRBV6-5
CASRSPTGDGYTF | TGTGCCAGTAGGTCCCCGACAGGGGATGGCTACACCTTC | TRBJ1-2 | . | TRBD1 | TRBV2
CAWGGGQGQDQPQHF | TGTGCCTGGGGCGGGGGACAGGGGCAGGATCAGCCCCAGCATTTT | TRBJ1-5 | few | TRBD1 | TRBV30
CASSRTAEAFF | TGTGCCAGCAGTCGGACAGCTGAAGCTTTCTTT | TRBJ1-1 | . | . | TRBV6-6
CSSARGPDRNEQFF | TGCAGCTCGGCGAGGGGGCCCGACCGCAACGAGCAGTTCTTC | TRBJ2-1 | . | TRBD1 | TRBV29-1
CASSLGLAGDTDTQYF | TGCGCCAGCAGCTTGGGACTAGCGGGGGACACAGATACGCAGTATTTT | TRBJ2-3 | . | TRBD2 | TRBV5-1
CASNEGASAGELFF | TGCGCCAGCAACGAGGGGGCGAGTGCCGGGGAGCTGTTTTTT | TRBJ2-2 | . | TRBD1 | TRBV10-2
CSLTRGSSYNEQFF | TGCAGCCTCACACGGGGGAGCTCCTACAATGAGCAGTTCTTC | TRBJ2-1 | . | . | TRBV29-1
CASSFLQGYEQYF | TGTGCCAGCAGCTTTTTACAGGGATACGAGCAGTACTTC | TRBJ2-7 | few | . | TRBV11-3
CASSYGGQGLDTQYF | TGTGCCAGCAGTTACGGGGGACAGGGATTAGATACGCAGTATTTT | TRBJ2-3 | . | TRBD1 | TRBV6-5
CASSLARGAWETQYF | TGTGCCAGCAGCTTAGCCCGGGGGGCCTGGGAGACCCAGTACTTC | TRBJ2-5 | . | . | TRBV7-2
CASTLGGPYNEQFF | TGTGCCAGCACCTTGGGGGGTCCTTACAATGAGCAGTTCTTC | TRBJ2-1 | . | . | TRBV27
CASSLGRRGDTQYF | TGTGCCAGCAGCTTAGGGAGGAGGGGAGATACGCAGTATTTT | TRBJ2-3 | . | . | TRBV7-9
CASSPRVRAQQYF | TGTGCCAGCAGTCCCAGGGTACGGGCCCAGCAGTACTTC | TRBJ2-7 | . | . | TRBV27
CASSEGRTSTDTQYF | TGTGCCAGCAGTGAAGGACGGACTAGCACAGATACGCAGTATTTT | TRBJ2-3 | . | . | TRBV6-1
CSARPDRLAFF | TGCAGTGCTAGACCCGACAGGTTGGCTTTCTTT | TRBJ1-1 | . | . | TRBV20-1
CASSYSPRYEQYF | TGTGCCAGCAGTTACTCCCCTAGATACGAGCAGTACTTC | TRBJ2-7 | . | . | TRBV6-5
CASERVPNTGELFF | TGCGCTTCTGAGAGGGTTCCGAACACCGGGGAGCTGTTTTTT | TRBJ2-2 | . | . | TRBV5-1
CASSIEDSGFNEQFF | TGTGCCAGCAGCATCGAGGACAGCGGATTCAATGAGCAGTTCTTC | TRBJ2-1 | . | . | TRBV5-5
CASSATSTDTQYF | TGTGCCAGCTCAGCGACTAGCACAGATACGCAGTATTTT | TRBJ2-3 | . | . | TRBV18
CASSKDDRVYSYEQYF | TGTGCCAGCAGCAAAGACGACAGGGTTTACTCCTACGAGCAGTACTTC | TRBJ2-7 | . | . | TRBV21-1
CASSLVDRGRNQPQHF | TGTGCCAGCAGCTTAGTGGACAGGGGGCGAAATCAGCCCCAGCATTTT | TRBJ1-5 | . | TRBD1 | TRBV7-9
CASSSDYGYTF | TGTGCCAGCAGTTCCGACTATGGCTACACCTTC | TRBJ1-2 | . | . | TRBV6-4
CASSYRRVGEDEQFF | TGTGCCAGCAGTTATAGGAGGGTGGGGGAGGATGAGCAGTTCTTC | TRBJ2-1 | . | . | TRBV6-6
CASIKRTSERDEQFF | TGTGCCAGCATCAAAAGGACTAGCGAGAGAGATGAGCAGTTCTTC | TRBJ2-1 | few | TRBD2 | TRBV5-5
CASSLAEGQPQHF | TGTGCCAGCAGCTTGGCGGAGGGCCAGCCCCAGCATTTT | TRBJ1-5 | . | . | TRBV5-8
CASSSQSPQDTQYF | TGTGCCAGCAGCTCCCAATCACCCCAGGATACGCAGTATTTT | TRBJ2-3 | . | . | TRBV13
CASSYSGSYEQYF | TGTGCCAGCAGTTACAGCGGGAGTTACGAGCAGTACTTC | TRBJ2-7 | . | TRBD2 | TRBV6-5
CASSYTGVYEQYF | TGTGCCAGCAGTTATACCGGGGTCTACGAGCAGTACTTC | TRBJ2-7 | . | . | TRBV6-5
CASSYSSGTRRHEQYF | TGCGCCAGCAGCTATTCATCCGGGACTAGAAGGCACGAGCAGTACTTC | TRBJ2-7 | few | TRBD2 | TRBV5-1
CASRNLGQGRLGNQPQHF | TGTGCCAGCAGAAACCTTGGACAAGGTAGATTAGGCAATCAGCCCCAGCATTTT | TRBJ1-5 | . | . | TRBV27
CASSIQGARGYTF | TGTGCCAGCAGCATACAGGGGGCGCGGGGCTACACCTTC | TRBJ1-2 | . | TRBD1 | TRBV2
CASSLGQGWSYEQYF | TGCGCCAGCAGCTTGGGACAGGGTTGGTCCTACGAGCAGTACTTC | TRBJ2-7 | . | TRBD1 | TRBV5-1
CASRYGELFF | TGTGCCAGCAGATACGGGGAGCTGTTTTTT | TRBJ2-2 | . | . | TRBV11-2
CTSSHLLPGQGPALAKNIQYF | TGCACCAGCAGCCATTTACTTCCGGGACAGGGGCCCGCGCTAGCCAAAAACATTCAGTACTTC | TRBJ2-4 | . | . | TRBV1
CASSLDTRGGEEKLFF | TGTGCCAGCAGCTTGGACACAAGGGGGGGAGAGGAAAAACTGTTTTTT | TRBJ1-4 | once | . | TRBV5-6
CASSDRRALNIQYF | TGTGCCAGCAGCGATCGGAGGGCCCTAAACATTCAGTACTTC | TRBJ2-4 | . | . | TRBV5-4
CASSLAGGTDTQYF | TGCGCCAGCAGCTTGGCAGGGGGCACAGATACGCAGTATTTT | TRBJ2-3 | . | . | TRBV5-1
CASSRSTVSTDTQYF | TGTGCCAGCTCACGATCGACAGTTAGCACAGATACGCAGTATTTT | TRBJ2-3 | few | . | TRBV18
CSVTSRQPDEQYF | TGCAGCGTGACCTCGCGGCAGCCCGACGAGCAGTACTTC | TRBJ2-7 | . | . | TRBV29-1
CASRRLGYEQYF | TGTGCCAGCAGAAGACTCGGCTACGAGCAGTACTTC | TRBJ2-7 | . | . | TRBV2
CASSETGGGFYEAFF | TGTGCCAGCAGTGAAACAGGGGGCGGATTCTATGAAGCTTTCTTT | TRBJ1-1 | . | TRBD1 | TRBV6-1
CASSPRDRTWEKLFF | TGTGCCAGCAGCCCCCGGGACAGGACGTGGGAAAAACTGTTTTTT | TRBJ1-4 | . | TRBD1 | TRBV7-8
CASMGTRGREQFF | TGCGCCAGCATGGGGACTAGGGGGAGGGAGCAGTTCTTC | TRBJ2-1 | . | TRBD2 | TRBV4-1